This TCR beta chain was profiled in a study of T-cell memory formation after mild COVID-19. In TCRdb, the 5' RACE reads were re-called with MiXCR into one record per CDR3 protein. The table lists about 140,000 distinct CDR3 sequences, roughly 6.2% of them singletons, with 2% to 2.5% in the top ten. V was clipped by 0 bases and J by 7 bases, with 16 bases between them. CDR3 length: 15 amino acids. The V gene's germline CDR1 is MNHEY and CDR2 SVGAGI. General study results and limits: Pre-infection memory contained some responding clones, which suggested that cross-reactive memory had joined.

This clonotype was picked up many times. Its antigen remains unidentified. Material: PBMCs or a T cell subset sorted from them (not recorded which). The TCR sequence derives from an adult woman who had mild COVID-19 (a few samples of this study predate the infection). Cell type and time point are not known. The chain links TRBV6-5 to TRBJ2-7; D is undetermined. The chain's CDR3 is CASSYSMGRVGEQYF. CDR3 nucleotide sequence: TGTGCCAGCAGTTACTCTATGGGTAGGGTAGGAGAGCAGTACTTC.